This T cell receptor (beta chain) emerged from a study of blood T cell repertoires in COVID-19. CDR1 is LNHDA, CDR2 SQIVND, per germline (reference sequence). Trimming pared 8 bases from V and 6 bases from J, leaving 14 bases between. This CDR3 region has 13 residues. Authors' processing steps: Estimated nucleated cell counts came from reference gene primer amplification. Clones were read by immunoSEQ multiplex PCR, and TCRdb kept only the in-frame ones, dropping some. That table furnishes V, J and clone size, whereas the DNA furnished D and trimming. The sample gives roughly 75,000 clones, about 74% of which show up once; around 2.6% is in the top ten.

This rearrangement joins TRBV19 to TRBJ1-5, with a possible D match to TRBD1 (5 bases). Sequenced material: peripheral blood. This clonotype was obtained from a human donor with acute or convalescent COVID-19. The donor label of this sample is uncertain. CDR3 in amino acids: CASGSGGFQPQHF. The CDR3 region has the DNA TGTGCCAGTGGGTCGGGGGGATTTCAGCCCCAGCATTTT. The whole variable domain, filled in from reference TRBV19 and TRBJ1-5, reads DGGITQSPKYLFRKEGQNVTLSCEQNLNHDAMYWYRQDPGQGLRLIYYSQIVNDFQKGDIAEGYSVSREKKESFPLTVTSAQKNPTAFYLCASGSGGFQPQHFGDGTRLSIL.